Below, one T cell receptor (beta chain) is given with its context. The CDR3 has 17 amino acids. The germline CDR1 and CDR2 sequences are MNHNS and SASEGT. The V gene end was trimmed by 0 bases and the J gene end by 0 bases; junction bases not matched to a gene: 5. The data originate from a study of blood T cell repertoires in COVID-19. Across the whole study: COVID-19 samples from acute and convalescent phases originated in the United States, Italy and Spain. PBMCs, B-cell-depleted T cells, or T cells provided the cDNA or gDNA that made up the material.

In the authors' methods: Amplification of reference gene primers was used by the study to estimate nucleated cell counts. Clones were read by immunoSEQ multiplex PCR, and TCRdb kept only the in-frame ones, dropping some. V and J calls and clone size are those listed in that table; D and trimming were worked out from the DNA. Among some 50,000 clones listed, around 84% were seen once. The sample taken for sequencing was peripheral blood. V usage is TRBV6-1 and J usage is TRBJ2-5; 9 bases agree with TRBD2. The TCR was taken from a man between 50 and 59 years old with acute or convalescent COVID-19. The CDR3 DNA reads TGTGCCAGCAGTGAAGCGCGACTAGCGGCATACCAAGAGACCCAGTACTTC. It translates to CASSEARLAAYQETQYF.